One and the same sample provided the 17 T cell receptor beta chains below, sequenced in a study of beta chain features in type 1 diabetes. Reverse transcription of all isolated RNA meant that expressed TCRB transcripts were sequenced. Method: immunoSEQ multiplex PCR; TCRdb's copy keeps in-frame clones and lacks some. The sample has some 400,000 clones; over 13% are singletons. Sequencing used naive CD4+ T cells from blood. These receptors were collected from a woman between 18 and 29 years old in good health.

The V gene is TRBV7-6, the J gene TRBJ1-1; 11 bases line up with TRBD1. The ends lost 3 bases at V and 5 bases at J; junction bases unmatched: 5. The CDR3 runs to 15 residues. Germline V gene lookup returns CDR1 SGHVS and CDR2 FNYEAQ. CDR3 sequence: CASSLDRGPGTEAFF. DNA for the CDR3: TGTGCCAGCAGCTTGGACAGGGGGCCGGGAACTGAAGCTTTCTTT. The full variable domain, in which reference TRBV7-6 and TRBJ1-1 provide the parts outside the CDR3, is GAGVSQSPRYKVTKRGQDVALRCDPISGHVSLYWYRQALGQGPEFLTYFNYEAQQDKSGLPNDRFSAERPEGSISTLTIQRTEQRDSAMYRCASSLDRGPGTEAFFGQGTRLTVV.

This clone turned up a few times. V gene TRBV7-9 combines with J gene TRBJ2-2; TRBD2 might be the D (6 bases). CDR1 is SEHNR, CDR2 FQNEAQ, per germline (reference sequence). The CDR3 length is 17 residues. The germline V and J ends were trimmed by 5 bases and 0 bases, with 16 bases remaining between them. The CDR3 protein is CASSPPLATPNTGELFF. The CDR3 DNA reads as TGTGCCAGCAGCCCCCCCCTAGCGACCCCGAACACCGGGGAGCTGTTTTTT.

This chain joins TRBV15 and TRBJ2-5; tentatively, D is TRBD2 (6 bases). V gave up 0 bases and J gave up 1 base, with 12 bases separating them. Germline loops: CDR1 LNHNV, CDR2 YYDKDF (reference sequence). The length of the CDR3 is 16 residues. CDR3 in DNA: TGTGCCACCAGCAGAGATAGCGGAGGGTCCCAAGAGACCCAGTACTTC. Its translation is CATSRDSGGSQETQYF.

The chain is built from TRBV7-9 and TRBJ2-3; D might be TRBD1 (5 bases). This CDR3 spans 12 amino acids. Germline V CDR1 and CDR2: SEHNR, FQNEAQ (reference sequence). The V gene lost 7 bases and the J gene lost 4 bases, with 9 bases spanning the gap. Here the CDR3 reads CASTAGPDTQYF. The CDR3 bases are TGTGCCAGCACGGCAGGGCCAGATACGCAGTATTTT.

This clone has only a few counts. The chain uses TRBV23-1 and TRBJ2-7; TRBD1 aligns across 8 bases. TRBV23-1 is an ORF; its function is uncertain. The J segment lost 3 bases and the V segment lost 3 bases, leaving 10 bases of the junction unmatched. This CDR3 spans 16 amino acids. This chain's CDR3 is CASSQPAGDRGYEQYF. Written as DNA, the CDR3 is TGCGCCAGCAGTCAGCCGGCGGGCGACAGGGGCTACGAGCAGTACTTC.

V gene TRBV6-6 combines with J gene TRBJ2-1; the D gene is possibly TRBD2 (5 bases). The CDR3 is 14 residues long. Trimming pared 5 bases from V and 3 bases from J, leaving 11 bases between. Per germline, CDR1 MNHNY and CDR2 SVGAGI (reference sequence). CDR3: CASSPSRDYNEQFF. The CDR3 DNA is TGTGCCAGCAGTCCAAGCCGGGACTACAATGAGCAGTTCTTC.

The table lists this clone with a few counts. Written as DNA, the CDR3 is TGTGCCAGCTCAGCTAGAGACCAGGGCGACACCGGGGAGCTGTTTTTT. It translates to CASSARDQGDTGELFF. The chain has TRBV18 and TRBJ2-2; D may be TRBD1 (5 bases). This CDR3 region has 16 residues. V was pared by 5 bases and J by 3 bases, with 16 bases between. The V gene's germline CDR1 is KGHSH and CDR2 LQKENI. The entire variable domain, with the rest obtained from reference TRBV18 and TRBJ2-2, is as follows: NAGVMQNPRHLVRRRGQEARLRCSPMKGHSHVYWYRQLPEEGLKFMVYLQKENIIDESGMPKERFSAEFPKEGPSILRIQQVVRGDSAAYFCASSARDQGDTGELFFGEGSRLTVL.

The J gene is TRBJ2-6, the V gene TRBV4-2, with a weak D call TRBD2 (5 bases). This CDR3 contains 16 residues. V lost 0 bases, J lost 2 bases, and 8 bases lay in between. Germline-derived CDR1 and CDR2 are LGHNA and YNFKEQ. The CDR3 nucleotides read TGTGCCAGCAGCCAAGAGGCTAGCCCTGGGGCCAACGTCCTGACTTTC. This sequence encodes CASSQEASPGANVLTF.

V usage is TRBV11-1 and J usage is TRBJ2-7; 7 bases align to TRBD1. In germline, CDR1 is SGHAT, CDR2 FQDESV (reference sequence). The CDR3 has 13 residues. Trimming cost V 5 bases and J 3 bases; bases outside gene matches: 4. CDR3: CASSPGQVYEQYF. The CDR3 nucleotides read TGTGCCAGCAGCCCTGGACAGGTCTACGAGCAGTACTTC. The whole variable domain, filled in from reference TRBV11-1 and TRBJ2-7, reads EAEVAQSPRYKITEKSQAVAFWCDPISGHATLYWYRQILGQGPELLVQFQDESVVDDSQLPKDRFSAERLKGVDSTLKIQPAELGDSAMYLCASSPGQVYEQYFGPGTRLTVT.

This sequence joins TRBV5-6 and TRBJ1-2; 8 positions match TRBD1. Germline CDR1 is SGHDT and CDR2 is YYEEEE. V shed 3 bases, J shed 1 base, and the junction held 11 bases outside the gene matches. This CDR3 is 17 amino acids long. The CDR3: CASSWWTGRGLNYGYTF. The CDR3 DNA sequence: TGTGCCAGCAGCTGGTGGACAGGGAGAGGCCTTAACTATGGCTACACCTTC.

The J gene is TRBJ2-1, the V gene TRBV28; 10 nucleotides line up with TRBD2. Germline V gene sequence: CDR1 MDHEN, CDR2 SYDVKM. V lost 5 bases, J lost 6 bases, and 10 bases stayed unmatched. The CDR3 extends over 16 amino acids. CDR3 in DNA: TGTGCCAGCAGTCCGTGGGAAGCGGGAGGGCTCAATGAGCAGTTCTTC. Amino acid sequence: CASSPWEAGGLNEQFF.

V gene TRBV29-1 combines with J gene TRBJ2-7; tentatively, D is TRBD2 (6 bases). The CDR3 totals 13 residues. The V end lost 6 bases, the J end lost 1 base, and 13 bases lay between the germline ends. CDR1 is SQVTM and CDR2 is ANQGSEA in the germline V gene. The DNA for the CDR3 is TGCAGCGTCCGATCGACTAGTTCCTACGAGCAGTACTTC. Its translation is CSVRSTSSYEQYF.

This chain uses TRBV30 with TRBJ2-3, with 8 bases matching TRBD2. J gave up 0 bases and V 0 bases, and 8 bases lay outside the gene matches. Germline CDR1 is GTSNPN and CDR2 is SVGIG (reference sequence). The CDR3 covers 17 residues. The CDR3: CAWSVDPLADSTDTQYF. In DNA form, the CDR3 reads TGTGCCTGGAGTGTCGACCCACTAGCGGACAGCACAGATACGCAGTATTTT.

This clone occurred a few times. The V call is TRBV30, the J call TRBJ2-7; 7 bases are a match to TRBD1. From germline, CDR1 is GTSNPN and CDR2 SVGIG (reference sequence). V shed 2 bases and J 2 bases; nucleotides not matched to a gene: 9. The CDR3 sequence is 15 residues long. This CDR3 is CAWSQGQAFTYEQYF. The CDR3 region has the DNA TGTGCCTGGAGTCAAGGACAGGCCTTTACCTACGAGCAGTACTTC. The entire variable domain, with the rest obtained from reference TRBV30 and TRBJ2-7, is as follows: SQTIHQWPATLVQPVGSPLSLECTVEGTSNPNLYWYRQAAGRGLQLLFYSVGIGQISSEVPQNLSASRPQDRQFILSSKKLLLSDSGFYLCAWSQGQAFTYEQYFGPGTRLTVT.

This clone has a handful of counts. The rearrangement joins TRBV10-3 to TRBJ2-1, with D perhaps TRBD2 (6 bases). V was pared by 7 bases and J by 5 bases, with 6 bases between. The CDR3 consists of 11 residues. Germline V CDR1 and CDR2: ENHRY, SYGVKD. The CDR3 nucleotides are TGTGCCATCAAGCGGGACAATGAGCAGTTCTTC. Translated, it gives CAIKRDNEQFF.

In its sample, this clone was seen once. This sequence joins TRBV27 and TRBJ2-1; TRBD1 aligns across 10 bases. V lost 5 bases, J lost 0 bases, and 7 bases stayed unmatched. Germline CDR1 is MNHEY and CDR2 is SMNVEV (reference sequence). The CDR3 extends over 17 amino acids. The DNA of the CDR3 is TGTGCCAGCAGTCCGCCGCGACAGGGGGCCTCCTACAATGAGCAGTTCTTC. This gives the protein CASSPPRQGASYNEQFF.

The V gene is TRBV11-2, the J gene TRBJ2-4; D not resolved. Germline lookup yields CDR1 SGHAT and CDR2 FQNNGV. Trimming stripped 1 base from V and 3 bases from J, with 7 bases between. This CDR3 has 14 amino acids. This chain's CDR3 is CASSLAVIKNIQYF. The CDR3 coding sequence is TGTGCCAGCAGCTTAGCAGTTATCAAAAACATTCAGTACTTC.